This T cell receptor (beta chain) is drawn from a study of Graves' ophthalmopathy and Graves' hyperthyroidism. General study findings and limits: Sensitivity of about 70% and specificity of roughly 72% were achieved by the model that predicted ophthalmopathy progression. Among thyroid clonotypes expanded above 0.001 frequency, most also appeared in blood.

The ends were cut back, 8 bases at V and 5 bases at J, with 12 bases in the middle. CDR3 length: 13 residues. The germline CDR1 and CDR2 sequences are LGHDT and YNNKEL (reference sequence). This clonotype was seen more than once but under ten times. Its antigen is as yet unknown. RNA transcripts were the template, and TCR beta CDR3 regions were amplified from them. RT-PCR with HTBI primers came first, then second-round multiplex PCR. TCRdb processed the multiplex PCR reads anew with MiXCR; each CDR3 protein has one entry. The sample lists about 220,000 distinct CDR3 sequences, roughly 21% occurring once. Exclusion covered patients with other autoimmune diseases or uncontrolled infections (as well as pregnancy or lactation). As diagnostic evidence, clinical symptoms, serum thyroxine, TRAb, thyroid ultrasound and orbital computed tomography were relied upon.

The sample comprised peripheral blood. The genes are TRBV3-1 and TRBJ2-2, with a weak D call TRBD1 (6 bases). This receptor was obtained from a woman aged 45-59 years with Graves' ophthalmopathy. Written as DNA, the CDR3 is TGTGCCAGCGGGACATTCGGAACCGGGGAGCTGTTTTTT. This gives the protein CASGTFGTGELFF.